These T cell receptor beta chains were read from a single sample in a study of vaccination and CD4 T cells after COVID-19. From the PCR reads, TCRdb called clonotypes with MiXCR, one entry per CDR3 protein. The data hold roughly 16,000 distinct CDR3 sequences, with roughly 50% observed a single time. Antigens of these TCRs are unknown. The specimen comprised cultured CD4+ T cells from blood, sampled after SARS-CoV-2 vaccination. Source of these receptors: a human donor with COVID-19. Each CDR3 is given with its conserved first and last residue. The D gene is left open where the match is weak. Clone sizes are given selectively: once, few, many, or a class where the clone is expanded.

j_gene: TRBJ2-2; v_gene: TRBV7-6; d_gene: .; abundance: .; CDR3aa: CASSIQRVAGELFF; CDR3nt: TGTGCCAGCAGCATACAAAGAGTCGCCGGGGAGCTGTTTTTT
j_gene: TRBJ2-3; v_gene: TRBV7-2; d_gene: .; abundance: .; CDR3aa: CASSLDWSDTQYF; CDR3nt: TGTGCCAGCAGCTTAGATTGGTCAGATACGCAGTATTTT
j_gene: TRBJ1-2; v_gene: TRBV19; d_gene: TRBD1; abundance: few; CDR3aa: CASTRQGGWGYTF; CDR3nt: TGTGCCAGTACTCGACAGGGAGGCTGGGGCTACACCTTC
j_gene: TRBJ2-7; v_gene: TRBV11-2; d_gene: .; abundance: .; CDR3aa: CASSLVPRFEQYF; CDR3nt: TGTGCCAGCAGCTTAGTCCCCCGCTTCGAGCAGTACTTC
j_gene: TRBJ2-2; v_gene: TRBV11-3; d_gene: .; abundance: .; CDR3aa: CASSFGLYAGELFF; CDR3nt: TGTGCCAGCAGTTTCGGACTGTACGCAGGGGAGCTGTTTTTT
j_gene: TRBJ2-1; v_gene: TRBV7-6; d_gene: TRBD1; abundance: .; CDR3aa: CASSLGQYYNEQFF; CDR3nt: TGTGCCAGCAGCTTGGGACAGTATTACAATGAGCAGTTCTTC
j_gene: TRBJ1-5; v_gene: TRBV27; d_gene: TRBD1; abundance: few; CDR3aa: CASSFRQTGEGNQPQHF; CDR3nt: TGTGCCAGCAGTTTCCGCCAGACAGGGGAAGGCAATCAGCCCCAGCATTTT
j_gene: TRBJ2-2; v_gene: TRBV20-1; d_gene: .; abundance: .; CDR3aa: CSAPQPGVSGELFF; CDR3nt: TGCAGTGCTCCCCAGCCAGGGGTTTCCGGGGAGCTGTTTTTT
j_gene: TRBJ2-3; v_gene: TRBV20-1; d_gene: .; abundance: .; CDR3aa: CSARDGRGRTDTQYF; CDR3nt: TGCAGTGCTAGAGATGGTCGGGGGCGCACAGATACGCAGTATTTT
j_gene: TRBJ1-1; v_gene: TRBV19; d_gene: .; abundance: .; CDR3aa: CASQRDAERWEAFF; CDR3nt: TGTGCCAGTCAGCGGGACGCCGAAAGGTGGGAAGCTTTCTTT
j_gene: TRBJ1-6; v_gene: TRBV28; d_gene: TRBD1; abundance: few; CDR3aa: CASRGTGHNSPLHF; CDR3nt: TGTGCCAGCAGGGGGACAGGGCATAATTCACCCCTCCACTTT
j_gene: TRBJ2-7; v_gene: TRBV29-1; d_gene: .; abundance: .; CDR3aa: CSVEGPSYEQYF; CDR3nt: TGCAGCGTTGAAGGCCCTTCCTACGAGCAGTACTTC
j_gene: TRBJ1-2; v_gene: TRBV7-8; d_gene: TRBD1; abundance: .; CDR3aa: CASSSPLGGKGQDGYTF; CDR3nt: TGTGCCAGCAGCTCCCCGTTAGGGGGCAAGGGCCAGGATGGCTACACCTTC
j_gene: TRBJ2-3; v_gene: TRBV20-1; d_gene: .; abundance: few; CDR3aa: CSALAGQTDTQYF; CDR3nt: TGCAGTGCTCTCGCGGGGCAAACAGATACGCAGTATTTT
j_gene: TRBJ1-4; v_gene: TRBV11-3; d_gene: .; abundance: .; CDR3aa: CASSLDQRGRKLFF; CDR3nt: TGTGCCAGCAGCTTAGATCAGAGGGGACGAAAACTGTTTTTT
j_gene: TRBJ2-7; v_gene: TRBV6-1; d_gene: .; abundance: .; CDR3aa: CASTPRFEQYF; CDR3nt: TGTGCCAGCACCCCCCGGTTCGAGCAGTACTTC
j_gene: TRBJ2-5; v_gene: TRBV15; d_gene: .; abundance: few; CDR3aa: CATSAGSKETQYF; CDR3nt: TGTGCCACCAGCGCGGGCAGCAAAGAGACCCAGTACTTC
j_gene: TRBJ1-2; v_gene: TRBV5-4; d_gene: TRBD1; abundance: few; CDR3aa: CASSLKGGNYGYTF; CDR3nt: TGTGCCAGCAGCTTGAAAGGGGGCAACTATGGCTACACCTTC
j_gene: TRBJ2-3; v_gene: TRBV19; d_gene: .; abundance: few; CDR3aa: CASSRGGRGDTQYF; CDR3nt: TGTGCCAGTAGTAGGGGGGGGCGCGGAGATACGCAGTATTTT
j_gene: TRBJ1-6; v_gene: TRBV12-3/TRBV12-4; d_gene: .; abundance: .; CDR3aa: CASSTLQSYNSPLHF; CDR3nt: TGTGCCAGCAGTACCTTACAATCCTATAATTCACCCCTCCACTTT
j_gene: TRBJ2-7; v_gene: TRBV30; d_gene: .; abundance: .; CDR3aa: CAWSVGGAGAYEQYF; CDR3nt: TGTGCCTGGAGTGTGGGAGGGGCAGGGGCCTACGAGCAGTACTTC
j_gene: TRBJ2-3; v_gene: TRBV18; d_gene: TRBD2; abundance: .; CDR3aa: CASSPRTSGGESTDTQYF; CDR3nt: TGTGCCAGCTCACCGAGGACTAGCGGGGGGGAGAGCACAGATACGCAGTATTTT
j_gene: TRBJ1-1; v_gene: TRBV30; d_gene: TRBD1; abundance: .; CDR3aa: CACPGQGGTEAFF; CDR3nt: TGTGCCTGTCCGGGGCAGGGGGGCACTGAAGCTTTCTTT
j_gene: TRBJ1-1; v_gene: TRBV11-2; d_gene: .; abundance: few; CDR3aa: CASSVPANTEAFF; CDR3nt: TGTGCCAGCAGCGTGCCGGCGAACACTGAAGCTTTCTTT
j_gene: TRBJ2-3; v_gene: TRBV5-1; d_gene: .; abundance: .; CDR3aa: CASSLRTETSSTDTQYF; CDR3nt: TGCGCCAGCAGCTTGAGGACCGAGACTTCTAGCACAGATACGCAGTATTTT
j_gene: TRBJ2-5; v_gene: TRBV5-4; d_gene: .; abundance: .; CDR3aa: CASSLATGETQYF; CDR3nt: TGTGCCAGCAGCTTGGCGACAGGCGAGACCCAGTACTTC
j_gene: TRBJ2-7; v_gene: TRBV20-1; d_gene: TRBD1; abundance: .; CDR3aa: CSDIGQGAGEQYF; CDR3nt: TGCAGCGATATAGGACAGGGGGCGGGCGAGCAGTACTTC
j_gene: TRBJ2-6; v_gene: TRBV30; d_gene: TRBD1; abundance: few; CDR3aa: CAWSGQGARGANVLTF; CDR3nt: TGTGCCTGGAGTGGGCAGGGGGCAAGAGGGGCCAACGTCCTGACTTTC
j_gene: TRBJ1-6; v_gene: TRBV27; d_gene: .; abundance: .; CDR3aa: CASSPSGLGGSPLHF; CDR3nt: TGTGCCAGCAGTCCTTCGGGCTTGGGGGGTTCACCCCTCCACTTT
j_gene: TRBJ1-2; v_gene: TRBV20-1; d_gene: .; abundance: few; CDR3aa: CMAGHGYGYTF; CDR3nt: TGCATGGCGGGGCACGGCTATGGCTACACCTTC
j_gene: TRBJ1-5; v_gene: TRBV28; d_gene: .; abundance: once; CDR3aa: CASSLRQLHQPQHF; CDR3nt: TGTGCCAGCAGCCTAAGACAGCTTCATCAGCCCCAGCATTTT
j_gene: TRBJ1-1; v_gene: TRBV4-3; d_gene: .; abundance: .; CDR3aa: CASSQVLQSEAFF; CDR3nt: TGCGCCAGCAGCCAAGTTTTGCAGTCTGAAGCTTTCTTT
j_gene: TRBJ2-5; v_gene: TRBV5-1; d_gene: .; abundance: .; CDR3aa: CASSLAPGEETQYF; CDR3nt: TGCGCCAGCAGCTTGGCGCCAGGAGAAGAGACCCAGTACTTC
j_gene: TRBJ2-1; v_gene: TRBV20-1; d_gene: .; abundance: .; CDR3aa: CSARQGRGYNEQFF; CDR3nt: TGCAGTGCTAGACAGGGTCGGGGCTACAATGAGCAGTTCTTC
j_gene: TRBJ1-2; v_gene: TRBV19; d_gene: .; abundance: .; CDR3aa: CASSMRQTYGYTF; CDR3nt: TGTGCCAGTAGTATGAGACAGACCTATGGCTACACCTTC
j_gene: TRBJ1-1; v_gene: TRBV6-5; d_gene: .; abundance: few; CDR3aa: CASSYGEGTEAFF; CDR3nt: TGTGCCAGCAGTTACGGGGAGGGCACTGAAGCTTTCTTT
j_gene: TRBJ1-3; v_gene: TRBV7-2; d_gene: .; abundance: .; CDR3aa: CASSLELAGGGNTIYF; CDR3nt: TGTGCCAGCAGCTTAGAGTTGGCAGGCGGTGGAAACACCATATATTTT
j_gene: TRBJ2-6; v_gene: TRBV14; d_gene: .; abundance: .; CDR3aa: CASSPPFSGANVLTF; CDR3nt: TGTGCCAGCAGCCCCCCCTTCTCTGGGGCCAACGTCCTGACTTTC